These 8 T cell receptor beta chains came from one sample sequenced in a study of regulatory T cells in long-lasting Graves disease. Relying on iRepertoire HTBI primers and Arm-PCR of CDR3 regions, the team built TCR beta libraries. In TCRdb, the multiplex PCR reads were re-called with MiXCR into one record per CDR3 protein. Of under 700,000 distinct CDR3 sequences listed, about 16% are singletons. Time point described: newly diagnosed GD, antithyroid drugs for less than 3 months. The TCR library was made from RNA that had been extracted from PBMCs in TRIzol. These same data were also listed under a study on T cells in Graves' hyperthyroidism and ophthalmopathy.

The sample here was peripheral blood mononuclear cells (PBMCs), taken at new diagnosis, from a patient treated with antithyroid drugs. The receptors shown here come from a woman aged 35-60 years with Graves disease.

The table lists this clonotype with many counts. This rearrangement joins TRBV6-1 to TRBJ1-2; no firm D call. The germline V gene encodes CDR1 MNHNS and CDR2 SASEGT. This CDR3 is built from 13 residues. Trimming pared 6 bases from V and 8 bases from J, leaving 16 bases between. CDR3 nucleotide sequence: TGTGCCAGCAGCCCAGACACCGGCTCCGGCTACACCTTC. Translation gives CASSPDTGSGYTF.

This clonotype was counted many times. In DNA, the CDR3 is TGTGCCAGCAGTGAAGCGCTAGGGGCGGGGACTGAAGCTTTCTTT. Translation gives CASSEALGAGTEAFF. The chain recombines TRBV2 with TRBJ1-1; TRBD1 might be the D (5 bases). CDR3 size: 15 residues. Germline values: CDR1 SNHLY, CDR2 FYNNEI. V lost 0 bases and J lost 5, with 13 bases in between. Variable domain in full (rest from reference TRBV2 and TRBJ1-1): EPEVTQTPSHQVTQMGQEVILRCVPISNHLYFYWYRQILGQKVEFLVSFYNNEISEKSEIFDDQFSVERPDGSNFTLKIRSTKLEDSAMYFCASSEALGAGTEAFFGQGTRLTVV.

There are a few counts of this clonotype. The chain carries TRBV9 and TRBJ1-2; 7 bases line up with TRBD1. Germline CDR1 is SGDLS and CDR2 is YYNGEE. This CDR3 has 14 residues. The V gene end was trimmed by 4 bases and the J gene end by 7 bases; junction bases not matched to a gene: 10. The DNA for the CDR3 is TGTGCCAGCAGCCCACACGGGACAGCTGGTGGCTACACCTTC. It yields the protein CASSPHGTAGGYTF.

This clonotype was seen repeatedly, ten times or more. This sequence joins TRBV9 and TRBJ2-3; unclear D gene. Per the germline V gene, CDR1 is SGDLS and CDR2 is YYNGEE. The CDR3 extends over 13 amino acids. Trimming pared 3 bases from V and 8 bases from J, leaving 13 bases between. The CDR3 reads CASSAGPTATQYF. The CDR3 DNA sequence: TGTGCCAGCAGCGCGGGCCCGACGGCTACGCAGTATTTT.

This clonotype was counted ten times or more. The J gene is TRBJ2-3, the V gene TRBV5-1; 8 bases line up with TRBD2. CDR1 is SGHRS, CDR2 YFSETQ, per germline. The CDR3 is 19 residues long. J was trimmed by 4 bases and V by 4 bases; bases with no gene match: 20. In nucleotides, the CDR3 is TGCGCCAGCAGCGCGGACCGTACTTCAGCGGGGGAGGGGTCAGATACGCAGTATTTT. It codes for CASSADRTSAGEGSDTQYF.

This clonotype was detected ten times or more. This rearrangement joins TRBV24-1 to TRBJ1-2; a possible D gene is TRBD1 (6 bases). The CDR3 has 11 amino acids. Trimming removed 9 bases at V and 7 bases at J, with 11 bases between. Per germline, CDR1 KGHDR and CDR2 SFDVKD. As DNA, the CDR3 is TGTGCCACCGAAGGGACAATTGGCTACACCTTC. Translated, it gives CATEGTIGYTF.

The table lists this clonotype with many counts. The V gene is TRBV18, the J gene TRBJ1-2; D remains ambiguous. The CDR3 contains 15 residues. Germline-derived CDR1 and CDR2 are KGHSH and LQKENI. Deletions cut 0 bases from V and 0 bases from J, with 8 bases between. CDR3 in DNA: TGTGCCAGCTCACCACCGAGCGAACCTAACTATGGCTACACCTTC. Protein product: CASSPPSEPNYGYTF.

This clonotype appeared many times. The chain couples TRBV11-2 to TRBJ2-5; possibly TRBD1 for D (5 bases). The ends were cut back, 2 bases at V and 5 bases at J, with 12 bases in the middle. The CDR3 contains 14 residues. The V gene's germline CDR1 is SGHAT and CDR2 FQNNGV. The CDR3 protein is CASSLSRAWETQYF. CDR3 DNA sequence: TGTGCCAGCAGCTTATCCAGGGCTTGGGAGACCCAGTACTTC.